Listed here are 21 T cell receptor beta chains from one sample, sequenced in a study of CD8+ T cells in alopecia areata. cDNA prepared by RNA extraction and subsequent reverse transcription served as the template for sequencing. Profiling relied on immunoSEQ multiplex PCR, and the TCRdb table lists in-frame clones only, not all of them. The sample consists of roughly 150,000 clones, 87% of them appearing once. The sequences come from CD8+ T cells sorted from blood, collected at week 0. Receptor source: a human donor with alopecia areata.

The chain is built from TRBV9 and TRBJ2-3; 8 nucleotides line up with TRBD2. Germline values: CDR1 SGDLS, CDR2 YYNGEE. The J segment lost 0 bases and the V segment lost 0 bases, leaving 3 bases of the junction unmatched. The CDR3 sequence is 16 residues long. CDR3 sequence (DNA): TGTGCCAGCAGCGTAGAAGCTAGCGGGAGCACAGATACGCAGTATTTT. Translating gives CASSVEASGSTDTQYF.

The V and J genes are TRBV10-1 and TRBJ2-7; D remains ambiguous. Germline V gives CDR1 WNHNN, CDR2 SYGVQD (reference sequence). This CDR3 contains 11 residues. Between the trimmed V and J ends, which lost 3 bases and 3 bases, there was a span of 3 bases. CDR3 region: CASSEDYEQYF. The CDR3 bases are TGCGCCAGCAGTGAAGACTACGAGCAGTACTTC.

This sequence joins TRBV19 and TRBJ1-6; D is unresolved. Trimming cost V 5 bases and J 0 bases, with 14 bases left between them. The CDR3 loop spans 17 amino acids. Per germline, CDR1 LNHDA and CDR2 SQIVND (reference sequence). The CDR3 region is CASSPETDYSYNSPLHF. CDR3 coding DNA: TGTGCCAGTAGTCCCGAGACGGATTACTCCTATAATTCACCCCTCCACTTT.

The chain joins TRBV5-1 to TRBJ2-7; tentatively, D is TRBD1 (8 bases). This CDR3 contains 14 residues. CDR1 SGHRS and CDR2 YFSETQ come from the germline V gene. Deletions cut 4 bases from V and 3 bases from J, with 14 bases between. CDR3 loop: CASSLDREGYEQYF. The CDR3 DNA reads as TGCGCCAGCAGCCTGGACAGGGAGGGCTACGAGCAGTACTTC.

This clone was seen a handful of times. The gene calls are TRBV27 and TRBJ2-7, with D possibly TRBD1 on 6 matching bases. This CDR3 is built from 13 residues. Germline CDR1 reads MNHEY; CDR2 reads SMNVEV (reference sequence). The germline V and J ends were trimmed by 2 bases and 2 bases, with 7 bases remaining between them. DNA for the CDR3: TGTGCCAGCAGTTTAACAGGGACCTACGAGCAGTACTTC. It translates to CASSLTGTYEQYF.

V and J are TRBV19 and TRBJ2-1, with TRBD1 as a possible D gene (6 bases). Trimming removed 3 bases from V and 7 bases from J, with 7 bases in between. This CDR3 contains 12 residues. Germline V lookup: CDR1 LNHDA, CDR2 SQIVND (reference sequence). CDR3 sequence: CASSITGNEQFF. In nucleotides, the CDR3 is TGTGCCAGTAGTATCACAGGGAATGAGCAGTTCTTC.

The chain recombines TRBV29-1 with TRBJ2-7, with a possible D match to TRBD1 (6 bases). With 1 base removed from V and 1 base from J, the gap between germline ends came to 11 bases. Germline V CDR1 and CDR2: SQVTM, ANQGSEA. The CDR3 has 14 amino acids. The CDR3 sequence is CSVEALRGSYEQYF. For the CDR3, the DNA is TGCAGCGTTGAAGCTCTCAGGGGTTCCTACGAGCAGTACTTC.

In this sample, this clone turned up once. This chain joins TRBV27 and TRBJ2-7; D might be TRBD2 (6 bases). Germline CDR1 MNHEY, CDR2 SMNVEV (reference sequence). The V end lost 2 bases, the J end lost 5 bases, and 13 bases lay between the germline ends. The CDR3 is made up of 14 amino acids. DNA for the CDR3: TGTGCCAGCAGTTTAGAGGGGACTGCCGACGAGCAGTACTTC. Translated: CASSLEGTADEQYF.

The gene calls are TRBV7-9 and TRBJ2-7; 7 nucleotides agree with TRBD2. There are 15 residues in the CDR3. V lost 4 bases, J lost 1 base, and 7 bases stayed unmatched. Germline V CDR1 and CDR2: SEHNR, FQNEAQ (reference sequence). CDR3 nucleotide sequence: TGTGCCAGCAGCTCCCCGGGGGGTGATTCCTACGAGCAGTACTTC. It specifies CASSSPGGDSYEQYF.

This clone appeared a few times. This sequence joins TRBV29-1 and TRBJ2-5, with a tentative D call TRBD2 (6 bases). The J call may be incorrect, as the DNA end agrees better with TRBJ2-7. The CDR3 length is 13 residues. Germline V CDR1 and CDR2: SQVTM, ANQGSEA. The CDR3 protein is CSVTSEGYYEQYF. CDR3 bases: TGCAGCGTTACTTCGGAGGGTTATTACGAGCAGTACTTC.

The gene calls are TRBV6-1 and TRBJ1-5; D not certain. V dropped 7 bases and J dropped 0 bases, with 10 bases sitting between them. This CDR3 is built from 14 residues. Germline assignment: CDR1 MNHNS and CDR2 SASEGT. In DNA form, the CDR3 reads TGTGCCAGCACCAGGCTTTATAGCAATCAGCCCCAGCATTTT. Its translation is CASTRLYSNQPQHF.

The V gene is TRBV29-1, the J gene TRBJ1-2, with 10 nucleotides matching TRBD1. The ends lost 7 bases at V and 2 bases at J; junction bases unmatched: 10. The CDR3 is 15 residues long. Germline V gene data show CDR1 as SQVTM and CDR2 as ANQGSEA. CDR3 region: CSAMTRDRGNYGYTF. The CDR3 DNA reads TGCAGCGCCATGACCCGGGACAGGGGAAACTATGGCTACACCTTC.

The rearrangement joins TRBV5-6 to TRBJ2-6; D remains ambiguous. V lost 0 bases and J lost 2, with 3 bases in between. Germline V gene data show CDR1 as SGHDT and CDR2 as YYEEEE. The CDR3 loop spans 14 amino acids. CDR3 sequence: CASSLVTGANVLTF. For the CDR3, the DNA is TGTGCCAGCAGCTTGGTTACTGGGGCCAACGTCCTGACTTTC.

This chain joins TRBV5-1 and TRBJ2-1, with 9 bases matching TRBD1. CDR1 and CDR2 from the germline V gene are SGHRS and YFSETQ. J was trimmed by 5 bases and V by 4 bases; bases with no gene match: 7. The CDR3 extends over 15 amino acids. DNA of the CDR3: TGCGCCAGCAGCGAAGGGACAGGGACCGACAATGAGCAGTTCTTC. Translated: CASSEGTGTDNEQFF.

A note on this clone: The sample has other DNA sequences that encode this CDR3 too. The V gene is TRBV9, the J gene TRBJ2-2, with unresolved D. V was cut by 0 bases and J by 6 bases, with 0 bases left in between. The CDR3 extends over 11 amino acids. Germline values: CDR1 SGDLS, CDR2 YYNGEE. The CDR3 nucleotides read TGTGCCAGCAGCGTAGCCGGGGAGCTGTTTTTT. Translating it yields CASSVAGELFF.

V usage is TRBV5-1 and J usage is TRBJ1-1, with D unclear. Germline CDR1 SGHRS, CDR2 YFSETQ. The CDR3 sequence is 13 residues long. Trimming took off 2 bases at V and 5 bases at J, with 10 bases between the two ends. CDR3 amino acids: CASSFRWGTEAFF. CDR3 bases: TGCGCCAGCAGCTTTCGATGGGGTACTGAAGCTTTCTTT.

Notes on this clone: Other DNA sequences in this sample translate to the same CDR3. V is TRBV29-1 and J is TRBJ2-2; D might be TRBD1 (6 bases). Looked up from germline, CDR1 is SQVTM and CDR2 is ANQGSEA. This CDR3 comprises 11 residues. V lost 4 bases and J lost 8, with 8 bases in between. CDR3 sequence reads: CSVAGTGELFF. CDR3 nucleotide sequence: TGCAGCGTTGCCGGGACAGGGGAGCTGTTTTTT.

J is TRBJ1-1 and V is TRBV5-4, with 10 bases aligning to TRBD1. V was pared by 4 bases and J by 0 bases, with 3 bases of the junction left unmatched. Germline V lookup: CDR1 SGHNT, CDR2 YYREEE (reference sequence). This CDR3 is built from 15 residues. The CDR3 DNA reads TGTGCCAGCAGCCCCGGACAGGGGGTGAACACTGAAGCTTTCTTT. Translating gives CASSPGQGVNTEAFF.

V and J are TRBV14 and TRBJ2-1, with 10 bases aligning to TRBD2. The CDR3 loop spans 14 amino acids. The junction had 4 bases not matched to a gene; V was cut back by 1 base and J by 10 bases. The germline V gene encodes CDR1 SGHDN and CDR2 FVKESK. The CDR3 is CASSQASGRGEQFF. The CDR3 DNA reads TGTGCCAGCAGCCAAGCTAGCGGGAGAGGCGAGCAGTTCTTC.

CDR3 DNA: TGTGCCAGCACTCCAGGGTTGGGGGCTAGCTCCTACAATGAGCAGTTCTTC. Amino acid sequence: CASTPGLGASSYNEQFF. This chain uses TRBV13 with TRBJ2-1, with D possibly TRBD1 on 6 matching bases. The CDR3 contains 17 residues. The V gene's germline CDR1 is PRHDT and CDR2 FYEKMQ (reference sequence). V was shortened by 7 bases and J by 0 bases, with 19 bases between the two germline ends.

This clone was detected a few times. The CDR3 DNA is TGTGCCAGCAGTGAAGCACCTCCGGAGCCCCAGCATTTT. This translates into CASSEAPPEPQHF. The J gene is TRBJ1-5, the V gene TRBV6-1; D gene unclear. Germline CDR1 and CDR2: MNHNS and SASEGT. V gave up 0 bases and J gave up 8 bases, with 8 bases separating them. This CDR3 spans 13 amino acids.